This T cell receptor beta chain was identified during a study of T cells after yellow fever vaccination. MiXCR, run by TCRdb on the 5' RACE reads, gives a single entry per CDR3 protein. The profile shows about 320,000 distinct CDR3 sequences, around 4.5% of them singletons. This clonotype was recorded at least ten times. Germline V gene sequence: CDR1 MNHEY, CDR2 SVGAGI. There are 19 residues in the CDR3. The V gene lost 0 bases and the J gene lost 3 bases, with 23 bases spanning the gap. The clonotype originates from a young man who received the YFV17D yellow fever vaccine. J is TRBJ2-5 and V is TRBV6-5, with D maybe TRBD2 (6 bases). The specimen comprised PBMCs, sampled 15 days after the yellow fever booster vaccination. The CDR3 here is CASSYSFSPQLARKETQYF. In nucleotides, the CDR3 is TGTGCCAGCAGTTACTCCTTTTCCCCGCAACTAGCCAGGAAAGAGACCCAGTACTTC.